These 13 T cell receptor beta chains were all obtained from the same sample, sequenced in a study of T cell responses to AZD1222 COVID-19 vaccine (dated by TCRdb to about 2021). The library was prepared using the immunoSEQ multiplex PCR assay. The immuneACCESS repertoire file appears here via TCRdb, limited to in-frame rearrangements. These files lack a portion of the clones; in checked studies, under half of the deficit traces to unresolved V genes, and the cause of the others is not known. This sample comprises about 100,000 clones, about 83% of them detected only once. The ten largest clones represent more than 15% of the sample. In the paper's terms, the time point label means: baseline before first vaccination. The sequencing here drew on peripheral blood, taken on day 0 of AZD1222 vaccination. Receptors were obtained from an adult in good health.

The chain joins TRBV10-3 to TRBJ1-4; D remains unclear. The CDR3 has 14 residues. Germline CDR1 is ENHRY and CDR2 is SYGVKD. Trimming removed 4 bases at V and 8 bases at J, with 14 bases between. CDR3 sequence: CAISGVGTEEKLFF. The CDR3 DNA is TGTGCCATCAGTGGGGTGGGAACGGAAGAAAAACTGTTTTTT.

The gene calls are TRBV21-1 and TRBJ1-2; no DNA check was done on the table's D call, TRBD1. TRBV21-1 is described as a pseudogene. The CDR3 has 12 residues. DNA for the CDR3: TGTGCCAGCAGCAAGGCAGGTCGAGGCTACACCTTC. This sequence encodes CASSKAGRGYTF.

The chain combines TRBV7-9 with TRBJ2-3; 13 bases are shared with TRBD2. The CDR3 consists of 15 residues. Germline CDR1 SEHNR, CDR2 FQNEAQ (reference sequence). J lost 4 bases, V lost 6 bases, and 4 bases had no gene match. CDR3 loop: CASRPGLAGADTQYF. In DNA, the CDR3 is TGTGCCAGCAGACCCGGACTAGCGGGGGCAGATACGCAGTATTTT.

The chain couples TRBV7-7 to TRBJ2-3, with 8 bases that match TRBD2. This CDR3 spans 16 amino acids. With V trimmed by 3 bases and J by 2 bases, 7 bases remained unmatched. Germline V gene data show CDR1 as SSHAT and CDR2 as FNYEAQ (reference sequence). CDR3 nucleotides: TGTGCCAGCAGCTTTGGCAGCGGGAGTGTCACAGATACGCAGTATTTT. Protein product: CASSFGSGSVTDTQYF.

This clone has only a few counts. This chain connects TRBV7-6 to TRBJ2-7; possibly TRBD2 for D (6 bases). The CDR3 runs 15 residues. Germline assignment: CDR1 SGHVS and CDR2 FNYEAQ. Trimming shortened V by 1 base and J by 5 bases, and 15 bases separated the two germline ends. DNA of the CDR3: TGTGCCAGCAGCTTAGTTACGGGAAGGGAGGACGAGCAGTACTTC. Translated: CASSLVTGREDEQYF.

The CDR3: CASSRRTSGSGKTQYF. The CDR3 DNA reads TGTGCCAGCAGTCGCCGGACTAGCGGGAGTGGAAAGACCCAGTACTTC. V usage is TRBV6-2 or TRBV6-3 and J usage is TRBJ2-5; 13 nucleotides agree with TRBD2. V was pared by 5 bases and J by 6 bases, with 9 bases of the junction left unmatched. The length of the CDR3 is 16 residues. CDR1 and CDR2 from the germline V gene are MNHEY and SVGEGT.

This chain uses TRBV7-9 with TRBJ1-2, with D perhaps TRBD1 (5 bases). The length of the CDR3 is 11 residues. Trimming left V 6 bases short and J 8 bases short, with 10 bases between. Per germline, CDR1 SEHNR and CDR2 FQNEAQ (reference sequence). The CDR3 region is CASRLGDGYTF. The CDR3, as DNA: TGTGCCAGCAGGTTGGGGGACGGCTACACCTTC.

This sequence joins TRBV18 and TRBJ2-7, with a weak D call TRBD2 (5 bases). The V and J ends lost 3 bases and 4 bases respectively, with 16 bases between them. In germline, CDR1 is KGHSH, CDR2 LQKENI. This CDR3 spans 15 amino acids. CDR3 DNA: TGTGCCAGCTCACCGTCGGGGAGTAAGGGTTACGAGCAGTACTTC. It codes for CASSPSGSKGYEQYF.

The chain carries TRBV18 and TRBJ2-7, with unresolved D. Germline CDR1 is KGHSH and CDR2 is LQKENI. V lost 0 bases to trimming and J lost 1 base, with 7 bases between them. This CDR3 has 14 amino acids. CDR3 region: CASSPPSSSYEQYF. In DNA form, the CDR3 reads TGTGCCAGCTCACCACCATCCAGTTCCTACGAGCAGTACTTC.

This chain joins TRBV19 and TRBJ1-5, with D possibly being TRBD1 (6 bases). Trimming took 5 bases from V and 2 from J, leaving 10 bases between them. CDR3 length: 14 amino acids. Per germline, CDR1 LNHDA and CDR2 SQIVND (reference sequence). This CDR3 reads CASSSWGRNQPQHF. CDR3 nucleotide sequence: TGTGCCAGTAGTTCTTGGGGGCGCAATCAGCCCCAGCATTTT.

In this sample, this clone turned up once. The J gene is TRBJ2-7, the V gene TRBV27; possible D gene TRBD1, 5 bases. Trimming removed 6 bases from V and 2 bases from J, with 17 bases in between. The CDR3 sequence is 15 residues long. From germline, CDR1 is MNHEY and CDR2 SMNVEV (reference sequence). CDR3 region: CASSPGSAGTYEQYF. The CDR3 DNA sequence: TGTGCCAGCAGCCCGGGCTCGGCAGGGACCTACGAGCAGTACTTC.

The chain has TRBV19 and TRBJ2-7; the D is unclear. V was shortened by 1 base and J by 3 bases, with 10 bases between the two germline ends. Germline CDR1 and CDR2: LNHDA and SQIVND (reference sequence). The CDR3 loop spans 14 amino acids. The CDR3 nucleotides read TGTGCCAGTAGTATAGTGCACTCGCGCTACGAGCAGTACTTC. Its protein product is CASSIVHSRYEQYF.

This clone showed up just once. The chain uses TRBV28 and TRBJ1-3, with D possibly matching TRBD1 (5 bases). The CDR3 is 14 amino acids. Trimming removed 6 bases from V and 4 bases from J, with 13 bases in between. CDR1 and CDR2 (germline): MDHEN, SYDVKM. The CDR3 reads CASSRGFPGNTIYF. The CDR3 DNA sequence: TGTGCCAGCAGCCGGGGCTTCCCCGGAAACACCATATATTTT.